This T cell receptor beta chain emerged from a study of blood T cell repertoires in COVID-19. Study as a whole: T cells, B-cell-depleted T cells, or PBMCs provided the cDNA or gDNA that served as material.

This clone was observed many times. Other nucleotide sequences in the sample specify the same CDR3. The germline CDR1 and CDR2 sequences are LGHNA and YNFKEQ. The CDR3 is 16 residues long. Trimming at V came to 4 bases and at J to 4 bases, leaving 10 bases not matched to a gene. In the authors' methods: Nucleated cell number was recorded as an estimate derived from reference gene primer amplification. This table comes from immunoSEQ multiplex PCR, and its TCRdb copy is limited to in-frame clones, with some not included. Clone size and V and J calls were adopted from that table, with D and trimming inferred from the DNA. The data show about 220,000 clones, 82% seen once.

The source is a woman between 65 and 79 years old with acute or convalescent COVID-19. The sample consisted of peripheral blood. This rearrangement joins TRBV4-2 to TRBJ2-7; 10 bases are shared with TRBD2. CDR3 nucleotides: TGTGCCAGCAGCCGGGTGCTAGCGGGGGATTCTTACGAGCAGTACTTC. The encoded protein is CASSRVLAGDSYEQYF.